Described below is a single T cell receptor (beta chain) sequence and its context. These data are taken from a study of shared clonotypes between healthy human individuals. Terminally differentiated effector memory CD45RA+ cells were left out of the naive CD8 fraction, which was CD45RO-negative and positively selected for CCR7. Assay used: immunoSEQ multiplex PCR; TCRdb lists only in-frame clones, some missing. The sample has around 1.9 million clones, approximately 94% seen once. The source is a man younger than 35 in good health. Some clones in this sample may be carry-over from other donors' samples. The source material was naive CD8+ T cells from PBMCs.

Written as DNA, the CDR3 is TGTGCCAGCAGCTGGGGACAGCCGAACACTGAAGCTTTCTTT. It specifies CASSWGQPNTEAFF. The chain uses TRBV7-3 and TRBJ1-1, with 7 bases aligning to TRBD1. Germline V gene sequence: CDR1 SGHTA, CDR2 FQGTGA. V lost 4 bases and J lost 1; bases outside the gene matches: 3. CDR3 length: 14 residues.